This T cell receptor (beta chain) appears in the sequencing data of a study of tumor-infiltrating lymphocytes in primary liver carcinoma. About the research overall: The patients included men and women who were aged 30 to 69 years. Sample yields, roughly 3.65 to 8 million productive TCRbeta reads, were similar across the tissue types. Study conclusions and caveats: Significantly larger top-250-clone fractions were found in tumors than in blood (p = 0.039).

Concerning this clonotype: Its target is not known. The junction and the germline gene differ at one end; a read error may be behind it.

Germline V gene lookup returns CDR1 KGHDR and CDR2 SFDVKD. The CDR3 contains 17 residues. Using a constant-region primer together with ProtoScript II reverse transcriptase, TCR beta cDNA was made from about 500 ng of total RNA. Library construction for TCR beta comprised three nested multiplex PCR rounds performed with slightly modified ARM-PCR. Researchers ran the first two PCR rounds for roughly 11 cycles each with TRBV1-TRBV30 forward primers and a C-beta reverse primer. MiXCR, run by TCRdb on the multiplex PCR reads, gives a single entry per CDR3 protein. Of 300,000 to 350,000 distinct CDR3 sequences listed, less than 65% are singletons. The authors took blood RNA from unsorted whole blood and also extracted germline DNA. Before the surgical procedure, four milliliters of peripheral blood were collected.

This sequence joins TRBV24-1 and TRBJ1-2, with TRBD1 as a possible D gene (5 bases). Input material: peripheral blood. The receptor's source is a middle-aged man with primary liver carcinoma and hepatitis B virus infection. This CDR3 reads CTTSLERRWGNNYGYTF. The CDR3 nucleotides read TGTACCACCAGTCTAGAGAGGCGGTGGGGGAATAACTATGGCTACACCTTC.